These 19 T cell receptor beta chains originate from one sample sequenced in a study of technical replicates of blood from a handful of donors. The protocol was immunoSEQ multiplex PCR, while the TCRdb copy is restricted to in-frame clones and leaves out a portion. The repertoire consists of roughly 80,000 clones, with roughly 90% occurring once and the leading ten covering around 0.26%. Sample: T cells isolated from PBMCs. The source of these receptors is a human donor in good health.

The chain combines TRBV7-7 with TRBJ2-5; the match to TRBD2 covers 7 bases. Trimming cost V 6 bases and J 7 bases; bases outside gene matches: 11. Looked up from germline, CDR1 is SSHAT and CDR2 is FNYEAQ (reference sequence). The CDR3 is made up of 14 amino acids. CDR3 loop: CASSPRASGWTQYF. The CDR3 coding sequence is TGTGCCAGCAGTCCCCGGGCTAGCGGCTGGACCCAGTACTTC. Complete variable domain (other parts from reference TRBV7-7 and TRBJ2-5): GAGVSQSPRYKVTKRGQDVTLRCDPISSHATLYWYQQALGQGPEFLTYFNYEAQPDKSGLPSDRFSAERPEGSISTLTIQRTEQRDSAMYRCASSPRASGWTQYFGPGTRLLVL.

The chain uses TRBV28 and TRBJ1-1; 7 bases are shared with TRBD1. This CDR3 has 13 amino acids. Losses at the gene ends were 6 bases for V and 10 bases for J; bases not matched to a gene: 11. Germline V gene data show CDR1 as MDHEN and CDR2 as SYDVKM. CDR3: CASRLTGVGGAFF. CDR3 nucleotides: TGTGCCAGCAGGCTCACAGGGGTTGGAGGAGCTTTCTTT.

The rearrangement uses TRBV7-9 and TRBJ2-7; D is possibly TRBD2 (6 bases). V lost 5 bases and J 2 bases, leaving 16 bases between the germline ends. The CDR3 length is 15 residues. Germline-derived CDR1 and CDR2 are SEHNR and FQNEAQ (reference sequence). CDR3 DNA: TGTGCCAGCAGCCACTTGGGGGGTTACCCCTACGAGCAGTACTTC. Its protein product is CASSHLGGYPYEQYF. The full variable domain, its missing parts supplied by reference TRBV7-9 and TRBJ2-7, is DTGVSQNPRHKITKRGQNVTFRCDPISEHNRLYWYRQTLGQGPEFLTYFQNEAQLEKSRLLSDRFSAERPKGSFSTLEIQRTEQGDSAMYLCASSHLGGYPYEQYFGPGTRLTVT.

The chain links TRBV7-3 to TRBJ2-2; unclear D gene. Trimming took 5 bases from V and 5 from J, leaving 9 bases between them. The CDR3 totals 13 residues. The germline CDR1 and CDR2 sequences are SGHTA and FQGTGA. As DNA, the CDR3 is TGTGCCAGCAGCCCACCGGGTACCGGGGAGCTGTTTTTT. The encoded protein is CASSPPGTGELFF.

This chain connects TRBV27 to TRBJ2-7; TRBD2 matches 10 bases. Per the germline V gene, CDR1 is MNHEY and CDR2 is SMNVEV (reference sequence). The CDR3 covers 15 residues. The trim removed 7 bases at V and 7 bases at J, leaving 13 bases unmatched. The CDR3: CASTSLLAGVKEQYF. CDR3 DNA sequence: TGTGCCAGCACCTCTCTGCTAGCGGGAGTAAAAGAGCAGTACTTC.

This clone is a singleton in its sample. The rearrangement joins TRBV14 to TRBJ2-1, with 8 bases aligning to TRBD1. This CDR3 has 17 amino acids. Losses at the gene ends were 0 bases for V and 5 bases for J; bases not matched to a gene: 9. The germline V gene has CDR1 SGHDN and CDR2 FVKESK. CDR3 amino acids: CASSQDWTGIFNNEQFF. In nucleotides, the CDR3 is TGTGCCAGCAGCCAAGATTGGACAGGGATTTTCAACAATGAGCAGTTCTTC.

This clone has a handful of counts. The genes are TRBV7-9 and TRBJ1-2; D is uncertain. This CDR3 contains 16 residues. Trimming removed 2 bases at V and 3 bases at J, with 16 bases between. CDR1 is SEHNR, CDR2 FQNEAQ, per germline (reference sequence). CDR3 sequence: CASSLWSVQEDYGYTF. For the CDR3, the DNA is TGTGCCAGCAGCTTATGGTCCGTTCAGGAGGACTATGGCTACACCTTC.

The rearrangement joins TRBV19 to TRBJ1-5; 10 bases are shared with TRBD1. Trimming removed 6 bases from V and 7 bases from J; junction bases left unmatched: 6. This CDR3 comprises 14 residues. Looked up from germline, CDR1 is LNHDA and CDR2 is SQIVND (reference sequence). The CDR3 nucleotides are TGTGCCAGTAGCCGACAGGGGGCTAGCCAGCCCCAGCATTTT. This codes for CASSRQGASQPQHF.

This rearrangement joins TRBV7-9 to TRBJ2-7; no reliable D call. The CDR3 sequence is 11 residues long. Per the germline V gene, CDR1 is SEHNR and CDR2 is FQNEAQ (reference sequence). Trimming took 3 bases from V and 2 from J, leaving 2 bases between them. CDR3 DNA sequence: TGTGCCAGCAGCTTTACCTACGAGCAGTACTTC. Its protein product is CASSFTYEQYF.

The chain couples TRBV9 to TRBJ1-4; 7 nucleotides match TRBD1. With V trimmed by 3 bases and J by 5 bases, 4 bases remained unmatched. This CDR3 comprises 14 residues. CDR1 is SGDLS and CDR2 is YYNGEE in the germline V gene. Written as DNA, the CDR3 is TGTGCCAGCAGCGGGGGACAGCCGAATGAAAAACTGTTTTTT. It is translated as CASSGGQPNEKLFF.

V gene TRBV29-1 combines with J gene TRBJ1-3; D uncertain. The CDR3 contains 14 residues. The germline V gene has CDR1 SQVTM and CDR2 ANQGSEA. Trimming pared 5 bases from V and 0 bases from J, leaving 11 bases between. The CDR3 region has the DNA TGCAGCGTTTCGGGTGATCTCTCTGGAAACACCATATATTTT. It codes for CSVSGDLSGNTIYF.

The chain uses TRBV7-8 and TRBJ2-3; 8 bases are a match to TRBD2. The J segment lost 3 bases and the V segment lost 0 bases, leaving 5 bases of the junction unmatched. CDR3 size: 16 residues. In germline, CDR1 is SGHVS, CDR2 FQNEAQ. The CDR3 nucleotides read TGTGCCAGCAGCTTAGCCCCGGGAGGGGGGACAGATACGCAGTATTTT. Translated: CASSLAPGGGTDTQYF.

The chain couples TRBV7-9 to TRBJ2-5; D may be TRBD2 (6 bases). The CDR3 has 14 amino acids. V lost 5 bases, J lost 4 bases, and 14 bases lay in between. Germline values: CDR1 SEHNR, CDR2 FQNEAQ (reference sequence). The CDR3 sequence: CASSPTGVGETQYF. The CDR3 nucleotides are TGTGCCAGCAGCCCGACGGGGGTCGGAGAGACCCAGTACTTC.

The chain carries TRBV12-5 and TRBJ1-6; D gene ambiguous. Germline lookup yields CDR1 LGHNT and CDR2 FRNRAP. V was shortened by 0 bases and J by 10 bases, with 7 bases between the two germline ends. The CDR3 length is 13 residues. CDR3 nucleotide sequence: TGTGCTAGTGGTTTGGTACGGGGATCACCCCTCCACTTT. Protein sequence: CASGLVRGSPLHF.

The CDR3 reads CASTGGSSYNSPLHF. In DNA, the CDR3 is TGTGCCAGCACCGGAGGGAGCTCCTATAATTCACCCCTCCACTTT. The chain has TRBV2 and TRBJ1-6; the D is unclear. Looked up from germline, CDR1 is SNHLY and CDR2 is FYNNEI. V lost 7 bases and J 0 bases, leaving 10 bases between the germline ends. CDR3 size: 15 residues.

The chain joins TRBV6-1 to TRBJ2-7; TRBD2 matches 7 bases. Unmatched junction bases numbered 14, after V lost 0 bases and J lost 3 bases. The CDR3 is 18 residues long. CDR1 is MNHNS, CDR2 SASEGT, per germline. This CDR3 is CASSEATRWVAGDYEQYF. The DNA for the CDR3 is TGTGCCAGCAGTGAAGCAACCCGATGGGTAGCGGGCGACTACGAGCAGTACTTC.

The V call is TRBV5-8, the J call TRBJ2-5; D remains unclear. Trimming shortened V by 0 bases and J by 1 base, and 10 bases separated the two germline ends. The CDR3 has 15 residues. Germline V gene sequence: CDR1 SGHTS, CDR2 YDEGEE. The CDR3 coding sequence is TGTGCCAGCAGCTTGGATCTACTCCTCCAAGAGACCCAGTACTTC. The encoded protein is CASSLDLLLQETQYF.

The rearrangement uses TRBV9 and TRBJ2-2; no reliable D call. V lost 4 bases and J lost 4, with 11 bases in between. The CDR3 covers 14 residues. Germline V lookup: CDR1 SGDLS, CDR2 YYNGEE. CDR3 nucleotides: TGTGCCAGCAGCCCCGGGTCCGCCACCGGGGAGCTGTTTTTT. It encodes CASSPGSATGELFF. The variable domain in full, with the rest retrieved from reference TRBV9 and TRBJ2-2, is DSGVTQTPKHLITATGQRVTLRCSPRSGDLSVYWYQQSLDQGLQFLIQYYNGEERAKGNILERFSAQQFPDLHSELNLSSLELGDSALYFCASSPGSATGELFFGEGSRLTVL.

The gene calls are TRBV6-1 and TRBJ2-7; 7 nucleotides agree with TRBD1. Germline V gives CDR1 MNHNS, CDR2 SASEGT. This CDR3 is 15 amino acids long. The V gene end was trimmed by 2 bases and the J gene end by 4 bases; junction bases not matched to a gene: 8. The CDR3 is CASSETSGTAYEQYF. DNA of the CDR3: TGTGCCAGCAGTGAAACCTCCGGGACAGCTTACGAGCAGTACTTC.